This TCR beta chain was observed in a study of T cell responses to AZD1222 COVID-19 vaccine. Clones were sequenced by immunoSEQ multiplex PCR, and TCRdb holds only the in-frame ones, with some missing. The sample lists about 160,000 clones; roughly 93% were seen once. Trimming cost V 1 base and J 4 bases; bases outside gene matches: 5. Germline values: CDR1 SGHKS, CDR2 YYEKEE (reference sequence). The CDR3 spans 15 residues. The sequences come from peripheral blood, collected on day 0 of AZD1222 vaccination. This receptor was obtained from an adult in good health. This rearrangement joins TRBV5-5 to TRBJ2-3, with TRBD2 identical over 8 bases. CDR3 coding DNA: TGTGCCAGCAGCTTGACTAGCGGCTTCCCAGATACGCAGTATTTT. The encoded protein is CASSLTSGFPDTQYF.